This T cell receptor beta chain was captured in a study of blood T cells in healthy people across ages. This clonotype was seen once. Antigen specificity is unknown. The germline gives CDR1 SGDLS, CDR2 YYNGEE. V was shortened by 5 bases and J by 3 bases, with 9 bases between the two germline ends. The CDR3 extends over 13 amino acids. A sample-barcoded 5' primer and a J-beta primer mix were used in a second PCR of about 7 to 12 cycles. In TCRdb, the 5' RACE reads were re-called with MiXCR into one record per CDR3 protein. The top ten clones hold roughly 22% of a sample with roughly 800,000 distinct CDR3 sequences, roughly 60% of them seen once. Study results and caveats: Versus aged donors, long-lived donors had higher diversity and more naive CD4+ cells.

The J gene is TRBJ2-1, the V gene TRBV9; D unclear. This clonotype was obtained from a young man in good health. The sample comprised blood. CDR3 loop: CASRQLDYNEQFF. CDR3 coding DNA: TGTGCCAGCAGGCAGTTGGACTACAATGAGCAGTTCTTC.